Each of the 17 T cell receptor beta chains below was sequenced from the same sample in a study of chemoradiotherapy in HPV16-positive cancers. Clones were sequenced by immunoSEQ multiplex PCR, and TCRdb holds only the in-frame ones, with some missing. The sample holds 20,000 to 30,000 clones, approximately 93% seen once. The sample was taken from a patient who underwent chemoradiotherapy. Receptor source: a human donor with HPV-associated anogenital cancer.

The gene calls are TRBV29-1 and TRBJ2-5; D gene unclear. Germline loops: CDR1 SQVTM, CDR2 ANQGSEA. V lost 0 bases and J 0 bases, leaving 2 bases between the germline ends. This CDR3 spans 12 amino acids. CDR3 nucleotides: TGCAGCGTTGAAGAGGACCAAGAGACCCAGTACTTC. This sequence encodes CSVEEDQETQYF.

V is TRBV6-5 and J is TRBJ1-2, with TRBD1 matching 8 bases. The V gene end was trimmed by 6 bases and the J gene end by 8 bases; junction bases not matched to a gene: 5. The V gene's germline CDR1 is MNHEY and CDR2 SVGAGI. The CDR3 is 12 amino acids. Here the CDR3 reads CASRQTGAGYTF. As DNA, the CDR3 is TGTGCCAGCAGACAGACAGGGGCCGGCTACACCTTC.

The V gene is TRBV5-1, the J gene TRBJ2-5; perhaps D is TRBD1 or TRBD2 (7 bases each). The CDR3 loop spans 16 amino acids. The V end lost 2 bases, the J end lost 4 bases, and 18 bases lay between the germline ends. CDR1 and CDR2 from the germline V gene are SGHRS and YFSETQ. The CDR3 loop reads CASSLSRGAGGETQYF. The CDR3 region has the DNA TGCGCCAGCAGCTTATCACGGGGGGCAGGGGGAGAGACCCAGTACTTC.

The rearrangement uses TRBV7-2 and TRBJ1-6; 11 bases align to TRBD1. Germline lookup yields CDR1 SGHTA and CDR2 FQGNSA. V trimming: 4 bases; J trimming: 9 bases; junction bases outside the gene matches: 5. The CDR3 length is 15 residues. CDR3 in DNA: TGTGCCAGCAGCTCCATGGGGACAGGGGGTTCACCCCTCCACTTT. Protein product: CASSSMGTGGSPLHF.

The chain is built from TRBV28 and TRBJ1-2, with a weak D call TRBD1 (5 bases). The CDR3 totals 14 residues. CDR1 and CDR2 from the germline V gene are MDHEN and SYDVKM. The germline V and J ends were trimmed by 7 bases and 1 base, with 13 bases remaining between them. The CDR3 DNA reads TGTGCCAGCAACCAAGGGGACCGTAACTATGGCTACACCTTC. Amino acid sequence: CASNQGDRNYGYTF.

V is TRBV5-1 and J is TRBJ1-3; the D is unclear. CDR3 length: 15 residues. Germline V gene sequence: CDR1 SGHRS, CDR2 YFSETQ. The ends were cut back, 5 bases at V and 4 bases at J, with 16 bases in the middle. The CDR3 DNA reads TGCGCCAGCAGTGAGCAATTTGGGAACGGAAACACCATATATTTT. It yields the protein CASSEQFGNGNTIYF. The full variable domain, completed using reference TRBV5-1 and TRBJ1-3, is KAGVTQTPRYLIKTRGQQVTLSCSPISGHRSVSWYQQTPGQGLQFLFEYFSETQRNKGNFPGRFSGRQFSNSRSEMNVSTLELGDSALYLCASSEQFGNGNTIYFGEGSWLTVV.

This clone was recorded a few times. The genes are TRBV5-1 and TRBJ2-7; D may be TRBD1 (6 bases). Germline V CDR1 and CDR2: SGHRS, YFSETQ. This CDR3 contains 15 residues. Trimming stripped 0 bases from V and 4 bases from J, with 14 bases between. The CDR3 region is CASSLVPGVSYEQYF. CDR3 sequence (DNA): TGCGCCAGCAGCTTGGTCCCAGGGGTGTCATACGAGCAGTACTTC.

The genes are TRBV27 and TRBJ2-3; 12 bases fit TRBD2. Germline V gene data show CDR1 as MNHEY and CDR2 as SMNVEV (reference sequence). V was pared by 5 bases and J by 2 bases, with 5 bases of the junction left unmatched. The CDR3 has 16 amino acids. CDR3 protein: CASSTRTSGNTDTQYF. DNA of the CDR3: TGTGCCAGCAGTACTCGGACTAGCGGGAACACAGATACGCAGTATTTT.

This clone was recorded only once. This chain connects TRBV5-5 to TRBJ1-2; maybe TRBD1 (6 bases). The CDR3 covers 15 residues. The germline V gene encodes CDR1 SGHKS and CDR2 YYEKEE (reference sequence). Trimming removed 0 bases at V and 2 bases at J, with 11 bases between. This CDR3 reads CASSLAAQGNYGYTF. The CDR3 region has the DNA TGTGCCAGCAGCTTGGCCGCACAGGGAAACTATGGCTACACCTTC.

This chain connects TRBV19 to TRBJ1-6; D is unclear. The V gene's germline CDR1 is LNHDA and CDR2 SQIVND (reference sequence). The CDR3 runs 16 residues. V was clipped by 3 bases and J by 6 bases, with 15 bases between them. The DNA of the CDR3 is TGTGCCAGTAGTATCGCAGTGCCGAGGCCTAATTCACCCCTCCACTTT. Amino acid sequence: CASSIAVPRPNSPLHF.

The V call is TRBV19, the J call TRBJ2-3, with a weak D call TRBD2 (6 bases). CDR1 and CDR2 from the germline V gene are LNHDA and SQIVND (reference sequence). The CDR3 totals 16 residues. V was clipped by 7 bases and J by 0 bases, with 17 bases between them. The CDR3 sequence: CASTREPHSSTDTQYF. The DNA for the CDR3 is TGTGCCAGTACTCGGGAGCCCCACTCCAGCACAGATACGCAGTATTTT.

The J gene is TRBJ2-1, the V gene TRBV10-2, with unresolved D. Trimming took 10 bases from V and 3 from J, leaving 16 bases between them. The CDR3 consists of 14 residues. CDR1 and CDR2 (germline): WSHSY, SAAADI. As DNA, the CDR3 is TGCGCCACCCTTCCCTTCGGCAGCTACAATGAGCAGTTCTTC. Translated, it gives CATLPFGSYNEQFF.

The chain is built from TRBV7-2 and TRBJ2-1; tentatively, D is TRBD2 (5 bases). CDR1 is SGHTA, CDR2 FQGNSA, per germline. Trimming cost V 2 bases and J 14 bases, with 16 bases left between them. This CDR3 has 13 residues. The CDR3 DNA reads as TGTGCCAGCAGCTTATTTGTTCTAGCCGGAAAGTTCTTC. This gives the protein CASSLFVLAGKFF. Drawing the rest from reference TRBV7-2 and TRBJ2-1, the complete variable domain is GAGVSQSPSNKVTEKGKDVELRCDPISGHTALYWYRQSLGQGLEFLIYFQGNSAPDKSGLPSDRFSAERTGGSVSTLTIQRTQQEDSAVYLCASSLFVLAGKFFGPGTRLTVL.

J is TRBJ1-1 and V is TRBV29-1, with 8 bases that match TRBD1. Germline V gives CDR1 SQVTM, CDR2 ANQGSEA. This CDR3 is built from 11 residues. V lost 6 bases and J lost 10; bases outside the gene matches: 7. The CDR3 region has the DNA TGCAGCGTCTTACAGGGGGGGAGAGCTTTCTTT. Protein product: CSVLQGGRAFF.

The chain couples TRBV19 to TRBJ1-2; weak D call: TRBD1 (5 bases). Deletions cut 4 bases from V and 4 bases from J, with 16 bases between. This CDR3 comprises 15 residues. Germline values: CDR1 LNHDA, CDR2 SQIVND (reference sequence). Here the CDR3 reads CASSTQLWGAYGYTF. The CDR3 nucleotides are TGTGCCAGTAGTACCCAGTTATGGGGCGCCTATGGCTACACCTTC.

V usage is TRBV7-2 and J usage is TRBJ1-1, with 8 bases matching TRBD1. This CDR3 is built from 15 residues. The J segment lost 0 bases and the V segment lost 3 bases, leaving 3 bases of the junction unmatched. The germline CDR1 and CDR2 sequences are SGHTA and FQGNSA. CDR3 nucleotide sequence: TGTGCCAGCAGCTTGAGGACAGGGATGAACACTGAAGCTTTCTTT. Translation: CASSLRTGMNTEAFF.

This clone was seen a handful of times. V gene TRBV27 combines with J gene TRBJ1-2; TRBD1 matches at 11 bases. From germline, CDR1 is MNHEY and CDR2 SMNVEV (reference sequence). With 5 bases clipped from V and 8 bases from J, the junction kept 7 bases outside the gene matches. This CDR3 region has 14 residues. The CDR3 coding sequence is TGTGCCAGCAGTCTAGGACAGGGGGCGAGGGGCTACACCTTC. Amino acids: CASSLGQGARGYTF.